These T cell receptor beta chains were read from a single sample in a study of shared T cell receptors in the human thymus. Measured with immunoSEQ multiplex PCR; TCRdb has only the in-frame clones, and not every one. This table holds hundreds of thousands of clones, 80% to 90% found once. These data were also reused for a study on human thymus T cells.

The sequencing input was thymocytes. These receptors were obtained from a boy in the first two years of life with a congenital heart defect. Each CDR3 is given with its conserved first and last residue. The D gene is left open where the match is weak.

d_call v_call cdr3_length cdr3_aa
. TRBV6-5 14 CASRRQGFHYGYTF
. TRBV7-9 15 CASSPDLDPLNEAFF
TRBD1 TRBV25-1 14 CASSATGGNQPQHF
. TRBV7-6 16 CASRPRLDPSYNEQFF
. TRBV28 11 CASTGAGEQYF
TRBD1 TRBV6-5 13 CASSRDRVEGYTF
TRBD2 TRBV4-3 14 CASSPLAGLETQYF
. TRBV10-1 15 CASIYARVGDQPQHF
TRBD1 TRBV30 14 CAWSGTGVYTEAFF
TRBD1 TRBV27 15 CASSPTDRVSYEQYF
. TRBV4-3 16 CASSQVSRQYNEKLFF